This TCR beta chain stems from a study of PD-1 blockade in classical Hodgkin lymphoma (dated by TCRdb to 2018 to 2021). Some background on the complete study: Nivolumab dosing was 3 mg/kg intravenously every 2 weeks, continuing until either disease progression or unacceptable toxicity. The study used CyTOF and TCR beta sequencing to define a peripheral blood immune signature of response to PD-1 blockade in classical Hodgkin lymphoma.

The time point tag for this specimen amounts to: cycle 4 day 1 (C4D1), after 6 weeks of nivolumab. Every trial patient had relapsed following autologous stem cell transplantation, and prior brentuximab vedotin exposure was what differed among cohorts A, B and C. The trial cohort comprised around 60 patients with relapsed/refractory classical Hodgkin lymphoma whose best overall responses were complete response, partial response or progressive disease. In the multi-cohort phase II CheckMate 205 trial, trial patients received single-agent nivolumab. An independent review committee assessed best overall response by applying the 2007 International Working Group response criteria. Trial PBMCs were obtained immediately prior to nivolumab initiation (C1D1) and on therapy at cycle 2 day 1 and cycle 4 day 1. Peripheral blood was collected in 8 mL Vacutainer Cell Preparation Tubes, from which PBMCs were isolated by centrifugation and then cryopreserved.

A remark on this clone: What this receptor recognizes is not known. The record has no base qualities; no much larger clone is one base away.

General findings and caveats noted by the study authors: Patients starting nivolumab less than 1 year after ASCT had lower diversity and were excluded from later analyses to avoid confounding by immune reconstitution. Baseline TCR diversity was reported as lower in newly diagnosed patients than in healthy donors, and lower still in relapsed/refractory patients. CD4+ but not CD8+ TCR diversity rose significantly by C4D1 (p=0.0027 vs p=0.16), most apparent in complete responders (p=0.02). Only a single clinical trial cohort was studied, and what caused the repertoire differences, possibly disease activity or prior therapy, remained undefined. Trial patients with a complete response had baseline diversity similar to that of newly diagnosed patients, while partial responders and progressors had significantly lower diversity.

In the germline V gene, CDR1 corresponds to MNHNS and CDR2 to SASEGT. V loses 5 bases of germline sequence and J loses 1 base, and the interval between the two ends is 3 bases. Reading from cysteine to phenylalanine, the CDR3 counts 12 amino acids. Only the CDR3 DNA stays, 36 bases, in frame from base 1. The Qiagen DNeasy kit was used to extract genomic DNA both from unsorted PBMCs and from the negatively selected CD4+ and CD8+ fractions. Amplification of TCR beta CDR3 regions was done by immunoSEQ multiplex PCR with primers that anneal to V and J segments. A synthetic immune receptor repertoire was used to minimize amplification bias, and remaining bias was computationally removed after sequencing. The authors processed their data as follows. Custom Python scripts were used to quantify repertoire diversity as the Shannon entropy index. Unsorted, CD4+ and CD8+ repertoires were examined separately, except in combined analyses, for which CD4+ and CD8+ sequences were merged in silico. A clone was considered expanded if an increase in frequency of at least 2-fold after treatment relative to C1D1 was found, and a pseudocount of 0.5 was applied to clones undetected at baseline. Clones with 0 or 1 copy at C1D1 were classified as singleton clones, and clones with 2 or more copies were classified as non-singleton clones. Clones expanded in unsorted samples were annotated as CD4+, CD8+ or unknown by matching protein sequences in sorted samples from the same patient. Diversity changes from C1D1 to C4D1 were tested in paired samples using Wilcoxon tests. TCRdb re-hosts the immuneACCESS table, in-frame sequences only. Its copies lack some clones; in the studies checked, an unresolved V gene accounts for under half of them, and the cause for the rest is not known. The DNA gave D and trimming, while V, J and clone size come from that table. Across this sample there are more than 15,000 clones, with 83% seen only once. The ten largest clones add up to approximately 15% of the sample.

The input for sequencing was peripheral blood mononuclear cells (PBMCs), taken before the fourth cycle of nivolumab. The chain is made from TRBV6-1 and TRBJ2-1; the D gene cannot be resolved reliably. This clonotype was sampled from a human donor with classical Hodgkin lymphoma. The CDR3 has the sequence CASSQSYNEQFF. At the DNA level, the sequence is TGTGCCAGCAGTCAATCCTACAATGAGCAGTTCTTC.